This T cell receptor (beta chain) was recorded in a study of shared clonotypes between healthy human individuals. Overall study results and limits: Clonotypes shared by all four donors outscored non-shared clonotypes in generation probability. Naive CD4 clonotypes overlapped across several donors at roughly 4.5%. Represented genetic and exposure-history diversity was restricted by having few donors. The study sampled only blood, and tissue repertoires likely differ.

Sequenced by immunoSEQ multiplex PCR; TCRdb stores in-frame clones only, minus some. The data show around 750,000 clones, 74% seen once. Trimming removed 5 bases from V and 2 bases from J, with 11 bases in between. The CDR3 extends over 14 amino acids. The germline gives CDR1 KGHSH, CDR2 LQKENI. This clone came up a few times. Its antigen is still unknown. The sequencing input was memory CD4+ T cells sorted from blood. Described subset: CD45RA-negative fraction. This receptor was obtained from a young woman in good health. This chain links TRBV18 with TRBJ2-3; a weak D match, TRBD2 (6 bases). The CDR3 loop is CASSAGTHTDTQYF. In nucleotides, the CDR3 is TGTGCCAGCTCAGCCGGGACTCACACAGATACGCAGTATTTT.